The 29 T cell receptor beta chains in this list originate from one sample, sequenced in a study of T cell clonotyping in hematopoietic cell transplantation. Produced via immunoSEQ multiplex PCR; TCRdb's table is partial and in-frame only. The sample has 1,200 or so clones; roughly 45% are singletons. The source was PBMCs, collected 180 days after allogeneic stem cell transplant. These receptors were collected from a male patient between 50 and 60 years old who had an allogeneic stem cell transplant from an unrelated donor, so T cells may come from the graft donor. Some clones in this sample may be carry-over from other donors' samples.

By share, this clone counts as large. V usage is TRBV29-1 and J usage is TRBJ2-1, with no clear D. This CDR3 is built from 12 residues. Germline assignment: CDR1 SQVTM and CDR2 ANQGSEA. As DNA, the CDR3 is TGCAGAGCATCGACTGTTATCGATGAGCAGTTCTTC. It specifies CRASTVIDEQFF.

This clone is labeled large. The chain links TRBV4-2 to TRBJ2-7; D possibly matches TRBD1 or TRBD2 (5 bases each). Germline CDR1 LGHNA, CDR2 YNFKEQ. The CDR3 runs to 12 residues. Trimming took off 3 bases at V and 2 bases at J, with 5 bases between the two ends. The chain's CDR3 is CASSQGPYEQYF. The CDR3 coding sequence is TGTGCCAGCAGCCAGGGACCCTACGAGCAGTACTTC.

The CDR3 region has the DNA TGTGCCAGCAGGGACCATTCGGGGGCTCGCTATGGCTACACCTTC. This codes for CASRDHSGARYGYTF. The J gene is TRBJ1-2, the V gene TRBV9, with D possibly matching TRBD1 (6 bases). The germline CDR1 and CDR2 sequences are SGDLS and YYNGEE. Trimming cost V 5 bases and J 4 bases, with 18 bases left between them. The CDR3 is 15 amino acids.

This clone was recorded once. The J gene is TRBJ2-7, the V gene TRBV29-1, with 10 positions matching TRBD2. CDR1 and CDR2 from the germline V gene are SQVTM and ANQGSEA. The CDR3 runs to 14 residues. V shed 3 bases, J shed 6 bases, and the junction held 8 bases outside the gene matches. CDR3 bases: TGCAGCGTTGAGATGGGGACTAGCGACGTCGAGCAGTACTTC. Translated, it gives CSVEMGTSDVEQYF.

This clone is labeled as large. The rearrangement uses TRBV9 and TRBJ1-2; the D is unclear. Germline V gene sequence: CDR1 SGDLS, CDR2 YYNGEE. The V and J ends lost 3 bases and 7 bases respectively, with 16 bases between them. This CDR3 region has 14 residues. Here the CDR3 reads CASSANSAPAGYTF. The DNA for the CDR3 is TGTGCCAGCAGCGCAAACTCCGCCCCGGCTGGCTACACCTTC.

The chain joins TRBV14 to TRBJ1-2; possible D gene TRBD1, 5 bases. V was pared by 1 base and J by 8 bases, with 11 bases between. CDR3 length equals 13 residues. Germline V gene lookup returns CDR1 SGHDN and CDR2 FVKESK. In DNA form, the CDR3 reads TGTGCCAGCAGCCAAGGTTCGGGACGAGGCTACACCTTC. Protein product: CASSQGSGRGYTF.

CDR3 residues: CASSTGRKLFF. In DNA form, the CDR3 reads TGCGCCAGCAGCACGGGGCGAAAACTGTTTTTT. The rearrangement joins TRBV5-1 to TRBJ1-4; perhaps TRBD1 as D (5 bases). The CDR3 has 11 amino acids. V shed 4 bases and J shed 10 bases, with 8 bases lying between them. Germline CDR1 SGHRS, CDR2 YFSETQ.

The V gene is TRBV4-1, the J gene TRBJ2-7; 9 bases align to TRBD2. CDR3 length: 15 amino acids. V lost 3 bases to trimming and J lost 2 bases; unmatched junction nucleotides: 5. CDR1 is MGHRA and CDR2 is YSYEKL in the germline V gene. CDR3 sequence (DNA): TGCGCCAGCAGCCAGGCAGCGGGAGGTGCCTACGAGCAGTACTTC. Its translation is CASSQAAGGAYEQYF.

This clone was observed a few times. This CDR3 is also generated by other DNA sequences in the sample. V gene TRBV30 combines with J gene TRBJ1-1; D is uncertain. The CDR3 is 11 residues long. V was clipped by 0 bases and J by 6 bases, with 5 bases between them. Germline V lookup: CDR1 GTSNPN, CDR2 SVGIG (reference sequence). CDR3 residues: CAWSVLAEAFF. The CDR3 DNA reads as TGTGCCTGGAGTGTTTTGGCTGAAGCTTTCTTT.

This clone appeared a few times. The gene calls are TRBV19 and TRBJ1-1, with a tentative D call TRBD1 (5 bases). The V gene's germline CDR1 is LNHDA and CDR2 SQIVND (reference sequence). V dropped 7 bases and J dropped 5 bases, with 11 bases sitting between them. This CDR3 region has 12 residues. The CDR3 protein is CASIGGSTEAFF. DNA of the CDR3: TGTGCCAGTATCGGGGGTTCGACTGAAGCTTTCTTT.

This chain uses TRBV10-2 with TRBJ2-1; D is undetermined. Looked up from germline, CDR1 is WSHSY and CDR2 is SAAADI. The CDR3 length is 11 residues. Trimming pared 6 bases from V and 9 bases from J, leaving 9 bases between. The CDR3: CASSLSGEQFF. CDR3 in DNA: TGCGCCAGCAGCCTATCCGGTGAGCAGTTCTTC.

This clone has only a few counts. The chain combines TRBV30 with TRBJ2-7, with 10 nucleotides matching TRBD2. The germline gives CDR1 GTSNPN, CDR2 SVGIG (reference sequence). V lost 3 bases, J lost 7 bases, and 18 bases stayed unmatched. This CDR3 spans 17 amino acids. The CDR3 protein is CAWRGDFILAGEEEQYF. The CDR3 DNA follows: TGTGCCTGGAGGGGAGACTTTATCCTAGCGGGAGAGGAAGAGCAGTACTTC.

Here the CDR3 reads CASTLLGGLRDTQYF. CDR3 coding DNA: TGTGCCAGCACCTTACTGGGGGGATTGAGGGATACGCAGTATTTT. This chain links TRBV5-6 with TRBJ2-3, with D maybe TRBD2 (6 bases). The CDR3 contains 15 residues. V was trimmed by 6 bases and J by 6 bases, leaving 20 bases between them. The germline V gene has CDR1 SGHDT and CDR2 YYEEEE.

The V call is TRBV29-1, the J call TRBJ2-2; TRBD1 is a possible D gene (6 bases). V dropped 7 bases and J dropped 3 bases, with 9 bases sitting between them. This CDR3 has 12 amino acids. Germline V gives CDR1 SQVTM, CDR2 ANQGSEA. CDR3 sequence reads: CSADRYTGELFF. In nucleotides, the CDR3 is TGCAGCGCCGACAGGTACACCGGGGAGCTGTTTTTT.

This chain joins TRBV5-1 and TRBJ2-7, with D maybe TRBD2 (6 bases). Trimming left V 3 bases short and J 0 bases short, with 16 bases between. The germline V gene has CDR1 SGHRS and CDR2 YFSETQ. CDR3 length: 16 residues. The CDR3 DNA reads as TGCGCCAGCAGCTCAAACCCCCCGGGACTCTCCTACGAGCAGTACTTC. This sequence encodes CASSSNPPGLSYEQYF. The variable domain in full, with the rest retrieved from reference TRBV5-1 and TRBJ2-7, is KAGVTQTPRYLIKTRGQQVTLSCSPISGHRSVSWYQQTPGQGLQFLFEYFSETQRNKGNFPGRFSGRQFSNSRSEMNVSTLELGDSALYLCASSSNPPGLSYEQYFGPGTRLTVT.

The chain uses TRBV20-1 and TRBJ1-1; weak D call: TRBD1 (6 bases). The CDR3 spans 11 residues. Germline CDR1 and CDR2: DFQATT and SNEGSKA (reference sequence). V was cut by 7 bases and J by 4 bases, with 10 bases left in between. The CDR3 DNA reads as TGCAGTGATGGGGGCGGCACTGAAGCTTTCTTT. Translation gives CSDGGGTEAFF.

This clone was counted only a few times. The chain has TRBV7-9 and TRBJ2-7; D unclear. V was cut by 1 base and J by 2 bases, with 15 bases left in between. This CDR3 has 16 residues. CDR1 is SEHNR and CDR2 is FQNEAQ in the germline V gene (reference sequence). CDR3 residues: CASSLESSRSPYEQYF. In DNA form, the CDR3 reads TGTGCCAGCAGCTTAGAATCATCCCGGAGCCCCTACGAGCAGTACTTC. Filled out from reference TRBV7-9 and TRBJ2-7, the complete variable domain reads DTGVSQNPRHKITKRGQNVTFRCDPISEHNRLYWYRQTLGQGPEFLTYFQNEAQLEKSRLLSDRFSAERPKGSFSTLEIQRTEQGDSAMYLCASSLESSRSPYEQYFGPGTRLTVT.

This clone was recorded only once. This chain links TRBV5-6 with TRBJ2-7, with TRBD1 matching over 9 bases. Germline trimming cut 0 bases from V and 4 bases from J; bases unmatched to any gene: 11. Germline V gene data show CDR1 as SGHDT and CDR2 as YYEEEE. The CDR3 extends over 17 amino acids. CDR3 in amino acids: CASSLVTGGDGLYEQYF. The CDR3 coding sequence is TGTGCCAGCAGCTTGGTTACAGGGGGCGACGGTTTGTACGAGCAGTACTTC.

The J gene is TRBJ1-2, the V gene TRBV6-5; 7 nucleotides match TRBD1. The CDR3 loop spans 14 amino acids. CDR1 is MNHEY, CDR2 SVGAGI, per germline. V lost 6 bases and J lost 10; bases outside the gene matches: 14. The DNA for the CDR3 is TGTGCCAGCAGCCGAGACCCGGGACAGATCTTCTACACCTTC. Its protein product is CASSRDPGQIFYTF.

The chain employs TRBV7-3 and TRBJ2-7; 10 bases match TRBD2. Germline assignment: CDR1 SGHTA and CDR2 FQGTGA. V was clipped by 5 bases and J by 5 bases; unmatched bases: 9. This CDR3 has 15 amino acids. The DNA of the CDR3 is TGTGCCAGCAGCAGATTAGCGGGAGGTGTCGACGAGCAGTACTTC. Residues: CASSRLAGGVDEQYF.

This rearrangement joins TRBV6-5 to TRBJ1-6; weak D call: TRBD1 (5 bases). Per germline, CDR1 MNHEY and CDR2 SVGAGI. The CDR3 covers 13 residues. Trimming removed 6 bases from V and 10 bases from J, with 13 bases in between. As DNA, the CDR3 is TGTGCCAGCAGGATCAGGGATCGGTCACCCCTCCACTTT. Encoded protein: CASRIRDRSPLHF.

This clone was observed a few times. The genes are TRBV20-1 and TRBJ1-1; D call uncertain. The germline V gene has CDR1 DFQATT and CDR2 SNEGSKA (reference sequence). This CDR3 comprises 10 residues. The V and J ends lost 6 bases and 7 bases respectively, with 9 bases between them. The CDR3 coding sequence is TGCAGTGCCACGGGCGGTGAAGCTTTCTTT. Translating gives CSATGGEAFF.

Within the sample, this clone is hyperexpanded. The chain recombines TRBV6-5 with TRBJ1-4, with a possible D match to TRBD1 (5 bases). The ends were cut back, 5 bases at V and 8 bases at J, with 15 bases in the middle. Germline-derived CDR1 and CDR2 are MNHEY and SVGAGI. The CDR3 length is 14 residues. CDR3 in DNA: TGTGCCAGCAGTGTGTCGGGACCCTGGGAAAAACTGTTTTTT. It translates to CASSVSGPWEKLFF.

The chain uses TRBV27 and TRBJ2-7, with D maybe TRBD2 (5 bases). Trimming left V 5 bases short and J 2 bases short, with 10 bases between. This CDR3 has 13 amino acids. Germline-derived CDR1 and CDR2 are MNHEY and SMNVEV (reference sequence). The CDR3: CASSLAGPYEQYF. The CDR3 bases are TGTGCCAGCAGTCTCGCGGGTCCCTACGAGCAGTACTTC.

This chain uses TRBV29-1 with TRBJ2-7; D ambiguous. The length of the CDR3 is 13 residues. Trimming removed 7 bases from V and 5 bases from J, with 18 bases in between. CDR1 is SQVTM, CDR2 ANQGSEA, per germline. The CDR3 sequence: CSAESKLSHEQYF. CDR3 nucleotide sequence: TGCAGCGCCGAAAGTAAACTGAGCCACGAGCAGTACTTC.

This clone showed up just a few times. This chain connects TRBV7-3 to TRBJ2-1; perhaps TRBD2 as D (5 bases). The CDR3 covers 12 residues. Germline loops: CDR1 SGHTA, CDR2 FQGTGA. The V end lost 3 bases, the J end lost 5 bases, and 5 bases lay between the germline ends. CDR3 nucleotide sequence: TGTGCCAGCAGCTTCGGGAACAATGAGCAGTTCTTC. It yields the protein CASSFGNNEQFF.

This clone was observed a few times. CDR3 sequence (DNA): TGCAGCGTTGGTAGCGGGGAAGACCACGAGCAGTACTTC. Protein: CSVGSGEDHEQYF. V gene TRBV29-1 combines with J gene TRBJ2-7, with 8 bases identical to TRBD2. Per the germline V gene, CDR1 is SQVTM and CDR2 is ANQGSEA. V shed 4 bases, J shed 5 bases, and the junction held 7 bases outside the gene matches. The CDR3 is made up of 13 amino acids.

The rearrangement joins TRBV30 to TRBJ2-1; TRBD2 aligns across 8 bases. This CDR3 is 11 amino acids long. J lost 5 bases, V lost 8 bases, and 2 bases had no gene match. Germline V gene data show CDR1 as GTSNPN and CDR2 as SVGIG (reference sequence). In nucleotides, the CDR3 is TGTGCCCGCGGGAGGAACAATGAGCAGTTCTTC. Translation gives CARGRNNEQFF.

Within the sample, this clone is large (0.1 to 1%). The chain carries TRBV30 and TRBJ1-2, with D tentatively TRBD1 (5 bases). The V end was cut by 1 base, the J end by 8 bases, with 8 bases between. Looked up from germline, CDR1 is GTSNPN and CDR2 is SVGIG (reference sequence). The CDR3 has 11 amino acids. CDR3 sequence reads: CAWSGGFGYTF. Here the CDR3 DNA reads TGTGCCTGGAGTGGGGGCTTCGGCTACACCTTC.